Following are 14 T cell receptor beta chains from one sample sequenced in a study of shared clonotypes between healthy human individuals. Sequenced by immunoSEQ multiplex PCR; TCRdb stores in-frame clones only, minus some. Of some 1 million clones in the sample, about 77% were seen once. The sequencing input was memory CD4+ T cells sorted from blood. Subset denoted: CD45RA-negative fraction. Receptors originate from a man aged 18-30 years in good health.

V is TRBV29-1 and J is TRBJ1-2; D gene uncertain. Trimming removed 4 bases at V and 3 bases at J, with 6 bases between. The CDR3 loop spans 11 amino acids. Germline V lookup: CDR1 SQVTM, CDR2 ANQGSEA. CDR3 DNA sequence: TGCAGCGTTGGGACGGACTATGGCTACACCTTC. It encodes CSVGTDYGYTF. The whole variable domain, filled in from reference TRBV29-1 and TRBJ1-2, reads SAVISQKPSRDICQRGTSLTIQCQVDSQVTMMFWYRQQPGQSLTLIATANQGSEATYESGFVIDKFPISRPNLTFSTLTVSNMSPEDSSIYLCSVGTDYGYTFGSGTRLTVV.

The rearrangement uses TRBV5-1 and TRBJ1-1; D unresolved. The germline gives CDR1 SGHRS, CDR2 YFSETQ. Trimming stripped 3 bases from V and 0 bases from J, with 6 bases between. The CDR3 is 13 residues long. Here the CDR3 reads CASSSSVNTEAFF. The CDR3 DNA reads as TGCGCCAGCAGCTCCTCAGTGAACACTGAAGCTTTCTTT.

This clone was counted once. V usage is TRBV15 and J usage is TRBJ2-5; 12 positions match TRBD2. Trimming took 6 bases from V and 5 from J; bases not matched to a gene: 13. CDR1 is LNHNV and CDR2 is YYDKDF in the germline V gene (reference sequence). The CDR3 is 17 residues long. The CDR3 is CATRAGASGGAGETQYF. Here the CDR3 DNA reads TGTGCCACCAGAGCCGGGGCTAGCGGGGGGGCAGGGGAGACCCAGTACTTC.

The J gene is TRBJ2-3, the V gene TRBV30, with unresolved D. Germline lookup yields CDR1 GTSNPN and CDR2 SVGIG (reference sequence). This CDR3 has 15 residues. The V and J ends lost 0 bases and 0 bases respectively, with 10 bases between them. CDR3 nucleotide sequence: TGTGCCTGGAGTGTAACGAGAGTTAGCACAGATACGCAGTATTTT. It encodes CAWSVTRVSTDTQYF.

About this clone itself: Other DNA sequences in the same sample also yield this CDR3. This sequence joins TRBV19 and TRBJ1-5, with 9 bases identical to TRBD1. In germline, CDR1 is LNHDA, CDR2 SQIVND (reference sequence). The trim removed 6 bases at V and 7 bases at J, leaving 4 bases unmatched. The CDR3 length is 13 residues. CDR3 nucleotides: TGTGCCAGTAGCAGACAGGGGGACCAGCCCCAGCATTTT. This gives the protein CASSRQGDQPQHF.

The V call is TRBV19, the J call TRBJ1-5; D gene unclear. Trimming left V 4 bases short and J 0 bases short, with 19 bases between. The CDR3 consists of 18 residues. Germline V gene data show CDR1 as LNHDA and CDR2 as SQIVND (reference sequence). CDR3 sequence reads: CASSKGLSRSDSNQPQHF. The CDR3 region has the DNA TGTGCCAGTAGTAAGGGCCTTTCGAGGTCGGATAGCAATCAGCCCCAGCATTTT. The entire variable domain, with the rest obtained from reference TRBV19 and TRBJ1-5, is as follows: DGGITQSPKYLFRKEGQNVTLSCEQNLNHDAMYWYRQDPGQGLRLIYYSQIVNDFQKGDIAEGYSVSREKKESFPLTVTSAQKNPTAFYLCASSKGLSRSDSNQPQHFGDGTRLSIL.

J is TRBJ2-2 and V is TRBV5-4, with D unclear. This CDR3 has 14 residues. Deletions cut 0 bases from V and 1 base from J, with 4 bases between. Germline loops: CDR1 SGHNT, CDR2 YYREEE (reference sequence). The CDR3 reads CASSLDKNTGELFF. DNA for the CDR3: TGTGCCAGCAGCTTGGACAAGAACACCGGGGAGCTGTTTTTT.

The V and J genes are TRBV21-1 and TRBJ2-2; the DNA was not used to check the table's D call, TRBD1. TRBV21-1 is flagged as a pseudogene. The CDR3 spans 18 residues. As DNA, the CDR3 is TGTGCCAGCAGCAAACCACGTTACAAGGACAGGGCGACCGGGGAGCTGTTTTTT. This codes for CASSKPRYKDRATGELFF.

The J gene is TRBJ1-3, the V gene TRBV6-1; D is unresolved. Germline lookup yields CDR1 MNHNS and CDR2 SASEGT. The length of the CDR3 is 14 residues. Trimming took off 6 bases at V and 0 bases at J, with 9 bases between the two ends. The CDR3 reads CASRVDDSGNTIYF. CDR3 DNA sequence: TGTGCCAGCAGAGTGGACGACTCTGGAAACACCATATATTTT.

This chain uses TRBV2 with TRBJ2-1; 8 bases match TRBD1. Germline V gene data show CDR1 as SNHLY and CDR2 as FYNNEI. V shed 3 bases, J shed 4 bases, and the junction held 14 bases outside the gene matches. CDR3 length: 18 amino acids. This CDR3 reads CASSDYGTGLLGYNEQFF. The CDR3 DNA reads as TGTGCCAGCAGTGATTATGGGACAGGTCTTTTGGGATACAATGAGCAGTTCTTC.

The V and J genes are TRBV6-1 and TRBJ2-1, with D tentatively TRBD2 (5 bases). V was shortened by 5 bases and J by 3 bases, with 8 bases between the two germline ends. The CDR3 totals 13 residues. The germline V gene has CDR1 MNHNS and CDR2 SASEGT. This CDR3 is CASSPDYYNEQFF. CDR3 in DNA: TGTGCCAGCAGTCCCGACTACTACAATGAGCAGTTCTTC.

This clone was counted only a few times. V gene TRBV18 combines with J gene TRBJ2-2; 7 positions match TRBD1. Germline-derived CDR1 and CDR2 are KGHSH and LQKENI. The CDR3 covers 16 residues. Trimming removed 3 bases from V and 5 bases from J; junction bases left unmatched: 9. The DNA of the CDR3 is TGTGCCAGCTCACCGGCAAGGGGGCGTCAGACCGGGGAGCTGTTTTTT. This translates into CASSPARGRQTGELFF.

The chain uses TRBV6-1 and TRBJ2-5; 13 bases map to TRBD2. Germline lookup yields CDR1 MNHNS and CDR2 SASEGT. This CDR3 has 14 residues. V was clipped by 6 bases and J by 6 bases; unmatched bases: 4. DNA for the CDR3: TGTGCCAGCAGCCCGACTAGCGGGGGGAAGACCCAGTACTTC. Translating gives CASSPTSGGKTQYF.

This clone was observed a handful of times. The rearrangement uses TRBV5-1 and TRBJ2-5; 8 nucleotides align to TRBD1. With V trimmed by 3 bases and J by 5 bases, 12 bases remained unmatched. Germline V CDR1 and CDR2: SGHRS, YFSETQ. This CDR3 spans 16 amino acids. CDR3 DNA: TGCGCCAGCAGCTCAGAAGGACAGGGAGGTGGGGAGACCCAGTACTTC. Translating gives CASSSEGQGGGETQYF. Supplemented by reference TRBV5-1 and TRBJ2-5, the full variable domain reads KAGVTQTPRYLIKTRGQQVTLSCSPISGHRSVSWYQQTPGQGLQFLFEYFSETQRNKGNFPGRFSGRQFSNSRSEMNVSTLELGDSALYLCASSSEGQGGGETQYFGPGTRLLVL.